The sequence of this TCR beta chain was determined in a study of PD-1 blockade in mismatch repair-deficient tumors. All patients were mismatch repair deficient, assessed by either PCR or immunohistochemistry. Germline CDR1 reads GTSNPN; CDR2 reads SVGIG (reference sequence). Losses at the gene ends were 2 bases for V and 5 bases for J; bases not matched to a gene: 6. CDR3 size: 13 residues. TCRdb keeps only in-frame clones here, not all; method: immunoSEQ multiplex PCR. The table includes tens of thousands of clones, about 83% detected once. The TCR was taken from an adult with mismatch repair-deficient cancer. The sequenced sample was peripheral blood, obtained 2 weeks after starting pembrolizumab. V gene TRBV30 combines with J gene TRBJ2-7; the match to TRBD1 covers 7 bases. For the CDR3, the DNA is TGTGCCTGGAGTAGGGGACAGCCCCACGAGCAGTACTTC. Translation: CAWSRGQPHEQYF.